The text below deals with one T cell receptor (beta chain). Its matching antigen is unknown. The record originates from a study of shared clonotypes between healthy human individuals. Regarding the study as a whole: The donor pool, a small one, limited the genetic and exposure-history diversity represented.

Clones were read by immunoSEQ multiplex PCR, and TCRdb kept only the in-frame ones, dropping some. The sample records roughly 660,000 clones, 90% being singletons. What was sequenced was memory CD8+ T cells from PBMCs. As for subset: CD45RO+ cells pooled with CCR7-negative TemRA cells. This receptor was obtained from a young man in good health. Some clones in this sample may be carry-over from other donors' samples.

In DNA form, the CDR3 reads TGTGCCAGCAGTTTACAGGGGGGAATGGCCGGGGAGCTGTTTTTT. It specifies CASSLQGGMAGELFF. This chain links TRBV28 with TRBJ2-2; tentative D call: TRBD1 (7 bases). Trimming shortened V by 2 bases and J by 6 bases, and 13 bases separated the two germline ends. The germline CDR1 and CDR2 sequences are MDHEN and SYDVKM. The CDR3 is made up of 15 amino acids.